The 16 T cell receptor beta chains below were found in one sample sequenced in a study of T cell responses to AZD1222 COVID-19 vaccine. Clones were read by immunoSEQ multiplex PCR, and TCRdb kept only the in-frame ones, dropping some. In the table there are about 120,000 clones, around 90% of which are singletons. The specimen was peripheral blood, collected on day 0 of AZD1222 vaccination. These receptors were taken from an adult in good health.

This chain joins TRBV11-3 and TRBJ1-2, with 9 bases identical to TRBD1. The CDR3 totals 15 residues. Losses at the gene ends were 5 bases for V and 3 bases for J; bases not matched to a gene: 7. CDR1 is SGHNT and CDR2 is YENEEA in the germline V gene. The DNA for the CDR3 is TGTGCCAGCAGCGCCAGACAGGGGGAGTACTATGGCTACACCTTC. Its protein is CASSARQGEYYGYTF. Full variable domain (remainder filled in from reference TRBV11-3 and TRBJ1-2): EAGVVQSPRYKIIEKKQPVAFWCNPISGHNTLYWYLQNLGQGPELLIRYENEEAVDDSQLPKDRFSAERLKGVDSTLKIQPAELGDSAVYLCASSARQGEYYGYTFGSGTRLTVV.

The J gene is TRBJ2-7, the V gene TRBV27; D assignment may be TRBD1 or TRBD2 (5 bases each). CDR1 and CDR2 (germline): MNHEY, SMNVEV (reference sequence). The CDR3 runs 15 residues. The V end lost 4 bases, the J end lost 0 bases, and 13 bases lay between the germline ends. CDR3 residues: CASSWGGGGSYEQYF. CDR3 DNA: TGTGCCAGCAGTTGGGGCGGAGGTGGCTCCTACGAGCAGTACTTC.

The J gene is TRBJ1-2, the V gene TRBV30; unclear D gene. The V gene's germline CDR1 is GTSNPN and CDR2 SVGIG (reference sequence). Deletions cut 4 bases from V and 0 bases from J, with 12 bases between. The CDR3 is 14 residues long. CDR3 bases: TGTGCCTGGACAGGAACGATAGCTAACTATGGCTACACCTTC. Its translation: CAWTGTIANYGYTF.

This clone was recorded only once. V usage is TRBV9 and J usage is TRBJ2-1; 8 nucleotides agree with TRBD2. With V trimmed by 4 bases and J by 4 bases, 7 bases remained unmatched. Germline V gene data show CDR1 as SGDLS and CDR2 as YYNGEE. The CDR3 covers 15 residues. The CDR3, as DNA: TGTGCCAGCAGCCCCCGGGCGGGGGGTTACAATGAGCAGTTCTTC. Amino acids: CASSPRAGGYNEQFF.

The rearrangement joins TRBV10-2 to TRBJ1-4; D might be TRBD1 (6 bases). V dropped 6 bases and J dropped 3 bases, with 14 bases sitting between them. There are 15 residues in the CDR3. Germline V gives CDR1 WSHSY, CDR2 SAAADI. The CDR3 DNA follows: TGCGCCAGCAGGCCCGGACAGTCTCCTAATGAAAAACTGTTTTTT. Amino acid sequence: CASRPGQSPNEKLFF.

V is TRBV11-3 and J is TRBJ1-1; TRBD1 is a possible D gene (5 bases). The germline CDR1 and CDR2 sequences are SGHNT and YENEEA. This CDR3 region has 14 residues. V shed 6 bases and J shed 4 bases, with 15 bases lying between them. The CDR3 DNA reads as TGTGCCAGCAGTCTCTCAGGGTTGGCCACTGAAGCTTTCTTT. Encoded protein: CASSLSGLATEAFF.

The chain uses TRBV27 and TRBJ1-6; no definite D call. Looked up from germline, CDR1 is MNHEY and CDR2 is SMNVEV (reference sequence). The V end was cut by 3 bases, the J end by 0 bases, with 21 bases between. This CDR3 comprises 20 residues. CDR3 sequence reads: CASSFVSPRPGSSYNSPLHF. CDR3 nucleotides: TGTGCCAGCAGTTTTGTCAGCCCAAGGCCTGGGAGCTCCTATAATTCACCCCTCCACTTT.

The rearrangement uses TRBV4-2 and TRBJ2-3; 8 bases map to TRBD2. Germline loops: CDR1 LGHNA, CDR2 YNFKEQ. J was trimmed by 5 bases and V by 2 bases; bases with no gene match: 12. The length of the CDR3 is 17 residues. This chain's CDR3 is CASSQFFAGAGGDTQYF. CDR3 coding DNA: TGTGCCAGCAGCCAATTCTTCGCGGGGGCGGGGGGAGATACGCAGTATTTT.

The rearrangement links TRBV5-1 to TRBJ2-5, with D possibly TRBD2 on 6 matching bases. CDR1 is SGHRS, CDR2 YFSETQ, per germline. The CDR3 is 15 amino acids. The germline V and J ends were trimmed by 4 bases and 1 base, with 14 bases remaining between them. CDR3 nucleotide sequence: TGCGCCAGCAGCCCTAAGCGGGCCCTCCAAGAGACCCAGTACTTC. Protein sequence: CASSPKRALQETQYF. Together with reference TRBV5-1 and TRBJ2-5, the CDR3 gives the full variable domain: KAGVTQTPRYLIKTRGQQVTLSCSPISGHRSVSWYQQTPGQGLQFLFEYFSETQRNKGNFPGRFSGRQFSNSRSEMNVSTLELGDSALYLCASSPKRALQETQYFGPGTRLLVL.

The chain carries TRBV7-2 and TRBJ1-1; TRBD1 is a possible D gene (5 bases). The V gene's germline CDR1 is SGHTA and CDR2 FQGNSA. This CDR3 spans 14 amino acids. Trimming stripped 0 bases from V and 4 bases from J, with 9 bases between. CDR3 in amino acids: CASSLAHGATEAFF. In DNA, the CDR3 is TGTGCCAGCAGCTTAGCCCATGGGGCCACTGAAGCTTTCTTT.

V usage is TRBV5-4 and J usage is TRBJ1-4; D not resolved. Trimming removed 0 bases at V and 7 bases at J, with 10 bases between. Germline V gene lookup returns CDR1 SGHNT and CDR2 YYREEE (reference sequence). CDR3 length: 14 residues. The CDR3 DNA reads TGTGCCAGCAGCTTGGACATGGACGTTGAAAAACTGTTTTTT. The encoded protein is CASSLDMDVEKLFF.

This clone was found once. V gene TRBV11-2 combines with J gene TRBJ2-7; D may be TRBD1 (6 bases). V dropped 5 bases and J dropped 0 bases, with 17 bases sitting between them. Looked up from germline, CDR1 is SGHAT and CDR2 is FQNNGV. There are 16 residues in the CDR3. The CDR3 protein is CASSPSTGSSSYEQYF. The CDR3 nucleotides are TGTGCCAGCAGCCCCTCAACAGGGTCTAGCTCCTACGAGCAGTACTTC. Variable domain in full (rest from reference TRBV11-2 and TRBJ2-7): EAGVAQSPRYKIIEKRQSVAFWCNPISGHATLYWYQQILGQGPKLLIQFQNNGVVDDSQLPKDRFSAERLKGVDSTLKIQPAKLEDSAVYLCASSPSTGSSSYEQYFGPGTRLTVT.

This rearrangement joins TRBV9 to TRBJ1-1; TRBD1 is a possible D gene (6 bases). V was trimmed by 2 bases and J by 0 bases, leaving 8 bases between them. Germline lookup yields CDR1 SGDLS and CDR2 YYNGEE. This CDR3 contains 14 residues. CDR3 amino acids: CASSVGHLNTEAFF. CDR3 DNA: TGTGCCAGCAGCGTGGGACATTTGAACACTGAAGCTTTCTTT.

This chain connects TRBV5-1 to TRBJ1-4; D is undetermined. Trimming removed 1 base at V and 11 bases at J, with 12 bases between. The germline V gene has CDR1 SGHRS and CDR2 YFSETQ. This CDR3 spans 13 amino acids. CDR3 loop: CASSLTAGMKLFF. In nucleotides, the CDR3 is TGCGCCAGCAGCTTGACGGCTGGAATGAAACTGTTTTTT.

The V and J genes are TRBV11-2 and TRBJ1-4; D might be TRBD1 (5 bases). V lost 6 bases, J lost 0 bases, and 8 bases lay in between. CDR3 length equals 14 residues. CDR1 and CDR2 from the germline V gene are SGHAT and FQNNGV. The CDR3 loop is CASRIQATNEKLFF. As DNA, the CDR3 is TGTGCCAGCAGAATACAGGCAACTAATGAAAAACTGTTTTTT.

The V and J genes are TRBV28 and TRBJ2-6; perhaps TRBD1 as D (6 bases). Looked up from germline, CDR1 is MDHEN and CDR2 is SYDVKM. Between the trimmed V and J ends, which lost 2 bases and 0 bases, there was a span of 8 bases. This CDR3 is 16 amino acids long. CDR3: CASSLGQFSGANVLTF. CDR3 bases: TGTGCCAGCAGTTTAGGACAGTTCTCTGGGGCCAACGTCCTGACTTTC.